This TCR beta chain was identified during a study of shared clonotypes between healthy human individuals. General study results and limits: All-four-donor shared clonotypes had higher generation probabilities than non-shared clonotypes did.

TCRdb's table, derived via immunoSEQ multiplex PCR, lists solely in-frame clones and lacks some. The table records roughly 2.1 million clones, about 93% of them present only once. V lost 2 bases to trimming and J lost 2 bases; unmatched junction nucleotides: 3. The CDR3 spans 16 residues. Per the germline V gene, CDR1 is MDHEN and CDR2 is SYDVKM. To note about this clone: Its matching antigen is unknown.

Naive CD8 cells lacked CD45RO, underwent positive selection for CCR7 and left out terminally differentiated effector memory CD45RA+ cells. The specimen was naive CD8+ T cells from PBMCs. The receptor was isolated from a man aged 18 to 29 in good health. Some clones in this sample may be carry-over from other donors' samples. The J gene is TRBJ2-2, the V gene TRBV28; 9 bases line up with TRBD2. DNA of the CDR3: TGTGCCAGCAGTTTAACACTAGCGGGTAACACCGGGGAGCTGTTTTTT. This translates into CASSLTLAGNTGELFF. The full variable domain, in which reference TRBV28 and TRBJ2-2 provide the parts outside the CDR3, is DVKVTQSSRYLVKRTGEKVFLECVQDMDHENMFWYRQDPGLGLRLIYFSYDVKMKEKGDIPEGYSVSREKKERFSLILESASTNQTSMYLCASSLTLAGNTGELFFGEGSRLTVL.